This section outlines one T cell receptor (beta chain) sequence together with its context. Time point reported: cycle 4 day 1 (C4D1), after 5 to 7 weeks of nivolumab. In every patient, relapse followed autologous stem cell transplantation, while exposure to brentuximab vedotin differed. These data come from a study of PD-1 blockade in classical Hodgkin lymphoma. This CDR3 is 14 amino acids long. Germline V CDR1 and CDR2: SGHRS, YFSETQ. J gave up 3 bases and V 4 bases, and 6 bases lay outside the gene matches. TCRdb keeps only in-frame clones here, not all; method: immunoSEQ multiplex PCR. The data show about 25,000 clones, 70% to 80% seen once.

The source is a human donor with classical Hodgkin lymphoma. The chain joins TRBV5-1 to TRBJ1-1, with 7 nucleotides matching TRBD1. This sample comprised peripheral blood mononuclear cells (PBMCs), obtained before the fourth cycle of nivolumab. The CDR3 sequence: CASSGGQQYTEAFF. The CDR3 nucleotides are TGCGCCAGCAGCGGGGGACAGCAATACACTGAAGCTTTCTTT. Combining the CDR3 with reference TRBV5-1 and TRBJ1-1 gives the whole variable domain KAGVTQTPRYLIKTRGQQVTLSCSPISGHRSVSWYQQTPGQGLQFLFEYFSETQRNKGNFPGRFSGRQFSNSRSEMNVSTLELGDSALYLCASSGGQQYTEAFFGQGTRLTVV.